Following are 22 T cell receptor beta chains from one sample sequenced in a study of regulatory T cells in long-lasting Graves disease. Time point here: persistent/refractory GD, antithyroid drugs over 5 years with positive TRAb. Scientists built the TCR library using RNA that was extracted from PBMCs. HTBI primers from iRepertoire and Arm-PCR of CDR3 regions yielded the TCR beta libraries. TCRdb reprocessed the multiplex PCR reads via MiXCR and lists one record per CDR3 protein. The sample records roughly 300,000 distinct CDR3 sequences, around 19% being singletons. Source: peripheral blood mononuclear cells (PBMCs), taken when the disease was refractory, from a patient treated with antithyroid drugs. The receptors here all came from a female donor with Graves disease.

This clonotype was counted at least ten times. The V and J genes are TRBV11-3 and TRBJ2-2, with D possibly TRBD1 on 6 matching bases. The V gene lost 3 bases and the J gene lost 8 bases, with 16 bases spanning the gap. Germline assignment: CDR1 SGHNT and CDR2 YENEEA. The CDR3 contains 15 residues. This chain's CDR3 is CASSFQGSVTGELFF. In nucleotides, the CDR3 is TGTGCCAGCAGCTTCCAGGGGTCGGTCACTGGGGAGCTGTTTTTT.

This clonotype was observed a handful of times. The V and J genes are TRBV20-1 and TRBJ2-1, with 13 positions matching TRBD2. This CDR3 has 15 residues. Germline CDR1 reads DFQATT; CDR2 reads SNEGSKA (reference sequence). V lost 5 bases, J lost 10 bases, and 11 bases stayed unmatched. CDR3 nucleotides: TGCAGTGCTCGTCCCCGACTAGCGGGAGGATTAGAGCAGTTCTTC. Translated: CSARPRLAGGLEQFF.

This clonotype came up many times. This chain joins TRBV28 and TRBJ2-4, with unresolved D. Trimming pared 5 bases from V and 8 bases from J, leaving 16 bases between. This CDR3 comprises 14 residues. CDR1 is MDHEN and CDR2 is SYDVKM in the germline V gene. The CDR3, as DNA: TGTGCCAGCAGTCCCCCCGCCCCTGGATACATTCAGTACTTC. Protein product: CASSPPAPGYIQYF.

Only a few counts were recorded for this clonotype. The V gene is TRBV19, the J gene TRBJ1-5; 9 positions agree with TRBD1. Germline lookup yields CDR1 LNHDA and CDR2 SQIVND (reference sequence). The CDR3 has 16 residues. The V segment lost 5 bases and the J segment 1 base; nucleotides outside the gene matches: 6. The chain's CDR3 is CASSRRGTGSNQPQHF. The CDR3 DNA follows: TGTGCCAGTAGTCGGAGGGGGACAGGGAGCAATCAGCCCCAGCATTTT.

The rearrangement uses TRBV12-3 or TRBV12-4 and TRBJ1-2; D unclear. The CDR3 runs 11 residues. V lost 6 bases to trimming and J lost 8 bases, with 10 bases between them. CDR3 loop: CASRSLGGYTF. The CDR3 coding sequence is TGTGCCAGCAGGTCCCTCGGGGGCTACACCTTC.

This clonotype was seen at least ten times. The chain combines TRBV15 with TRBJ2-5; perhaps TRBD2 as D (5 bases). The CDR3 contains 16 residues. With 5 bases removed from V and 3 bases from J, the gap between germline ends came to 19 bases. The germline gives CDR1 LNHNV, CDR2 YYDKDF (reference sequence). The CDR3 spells CATSDGGPLVKETQYF. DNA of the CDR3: TGTGCCACCAGCGATGGAGGACCCCTTGTCAAAGAGACCCAGTACTTC.

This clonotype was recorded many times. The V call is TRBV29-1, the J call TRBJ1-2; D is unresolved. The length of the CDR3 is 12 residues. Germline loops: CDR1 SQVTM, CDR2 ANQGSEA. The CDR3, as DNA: TGCAGTCTCCTCCGGGGTAATGGTGGCTACACCTTC. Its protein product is CSLLRGNGGYTF.

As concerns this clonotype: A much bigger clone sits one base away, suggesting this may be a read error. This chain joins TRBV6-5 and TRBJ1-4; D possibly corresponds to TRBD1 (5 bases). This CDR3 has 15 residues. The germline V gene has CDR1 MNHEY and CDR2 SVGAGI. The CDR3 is CASSYSGRTNEKLVF. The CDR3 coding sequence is TGTGCCAGCAGTTACTCGGGACGGACTAATGAAAAACTGGTTTTT.

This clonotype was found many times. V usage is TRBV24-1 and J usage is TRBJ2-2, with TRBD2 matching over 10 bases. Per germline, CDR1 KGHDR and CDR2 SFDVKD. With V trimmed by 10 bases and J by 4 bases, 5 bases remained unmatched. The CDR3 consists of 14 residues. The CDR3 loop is CATASGSTTGELFF. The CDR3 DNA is TGTGCCACTGCTAGCGGGAGTACCACCGGGGAGCTGTTTTTT.

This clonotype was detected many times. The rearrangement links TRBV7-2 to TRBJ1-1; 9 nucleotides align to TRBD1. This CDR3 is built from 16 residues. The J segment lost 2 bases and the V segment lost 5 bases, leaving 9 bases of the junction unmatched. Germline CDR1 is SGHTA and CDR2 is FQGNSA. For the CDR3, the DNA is TGTGCCAGCAGCCCGGACAGGGGAAGAGATAACACTGAAGCTTTCTTT. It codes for CASSPDRGRDNTEAFF.

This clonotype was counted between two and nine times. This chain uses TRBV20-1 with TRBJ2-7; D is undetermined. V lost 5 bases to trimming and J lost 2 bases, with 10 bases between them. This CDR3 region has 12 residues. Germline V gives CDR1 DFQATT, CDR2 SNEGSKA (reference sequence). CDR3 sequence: CSARGPTYEQYF. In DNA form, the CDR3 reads TGCAGTGCTCGAGGACCAACCTACGAGCAGTACTTC.

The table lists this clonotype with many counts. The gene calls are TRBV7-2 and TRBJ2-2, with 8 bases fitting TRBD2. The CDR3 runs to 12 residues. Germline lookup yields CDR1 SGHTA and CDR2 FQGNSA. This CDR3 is CWSGGRTGELFF. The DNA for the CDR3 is TGTTGGTCGGGGGGGCGGACCGGGGAGCTGTTTTTT.

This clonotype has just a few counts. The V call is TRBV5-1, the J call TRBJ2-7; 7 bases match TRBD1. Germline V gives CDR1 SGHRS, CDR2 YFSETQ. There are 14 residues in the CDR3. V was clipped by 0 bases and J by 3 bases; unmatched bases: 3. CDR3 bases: TGCGCCAGCAGCTTGGAGACAGGGAGCTACGAGCAGTACTTC. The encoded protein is CASSLETGSYEQYF.

Written as DNA, the CDR3 is TGTGCCACCAGCCCGGGACAGTCGAACACCGGGGAGCTGTTTTTT. The encoded protein is CATSPGQSNTGELFF. The J gene is TRBJ2-2, the V gene TRBV10-3; 7 nucleotides match TRBD1. CDR3 length equals 15 residues. From germline, CDR1 is ENHRY and CDR2 SYGVKD. The V segment lost 10 bases and the J segment 0 bases; nucleotides outside the gene matches: 8.

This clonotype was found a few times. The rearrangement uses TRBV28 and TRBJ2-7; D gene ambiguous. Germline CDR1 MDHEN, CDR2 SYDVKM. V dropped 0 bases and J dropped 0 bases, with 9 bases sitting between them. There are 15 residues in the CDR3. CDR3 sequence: CASSLWQVSSYEQYF. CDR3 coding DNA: TGTGCCAGCAGTTTATGGCAGGTTAGCTCCTACGAGCAGTACTTC.

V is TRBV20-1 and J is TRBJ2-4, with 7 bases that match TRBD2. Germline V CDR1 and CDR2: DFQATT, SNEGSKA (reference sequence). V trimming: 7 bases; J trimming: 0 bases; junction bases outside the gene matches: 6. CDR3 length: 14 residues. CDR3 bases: TGCAGTGGCACTAGCGCCTTAGCCAAAAACATTCAGTACTTC. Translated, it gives CSGTSALAKNIQYF.

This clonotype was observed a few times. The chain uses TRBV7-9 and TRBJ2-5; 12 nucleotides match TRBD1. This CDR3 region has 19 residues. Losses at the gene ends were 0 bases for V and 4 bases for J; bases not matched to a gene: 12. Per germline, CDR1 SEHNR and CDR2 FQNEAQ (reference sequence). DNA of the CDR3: TGTGCCAGCAGCTTAGCCACGTTCGACCGGGACAGGGGGCGAGAGACCCAGTACTTC. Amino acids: CASSLATFDRDRGRETQYF.

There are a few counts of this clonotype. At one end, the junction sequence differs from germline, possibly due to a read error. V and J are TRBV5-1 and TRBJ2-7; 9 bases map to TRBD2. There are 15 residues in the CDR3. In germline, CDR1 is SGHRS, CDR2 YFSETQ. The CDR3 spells CASSWRSGGAYEQYF. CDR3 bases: TGTGCCAGCAGCTGGCGTAGCGGGGGAGCTTACGAGCAGTACTTC.

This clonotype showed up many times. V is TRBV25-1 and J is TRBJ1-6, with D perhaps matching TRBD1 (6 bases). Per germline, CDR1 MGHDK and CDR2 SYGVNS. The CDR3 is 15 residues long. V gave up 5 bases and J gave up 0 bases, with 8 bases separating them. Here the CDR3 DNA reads TGTGCCAGCAGTATGACAGGCTCCTATAATTCACCCCTCCACTTT. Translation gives CASSMTGSYNSPLHF.

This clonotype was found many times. CDR3 nucleotides: TGTGCCAGCAGCGAAGGCGGCAGCTTTGATGAAAAACTGTTTTTT. Protein: CASSEGGSFDEKLFF. This chain joins TRBV28 and TRBJ1-4; the D is unclear. The CDR3 consists of 15 residues. With 6 bases removed from V and 6 bases from J, the gap between germline ends came to 17 bases. From germline, CDR1 is MDHEN and CDR2 SYDVKM.

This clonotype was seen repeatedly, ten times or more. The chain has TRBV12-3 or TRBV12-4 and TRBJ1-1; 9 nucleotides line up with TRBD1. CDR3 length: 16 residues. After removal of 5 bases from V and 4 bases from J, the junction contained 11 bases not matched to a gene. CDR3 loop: CASSTGQGLGGTEAFF. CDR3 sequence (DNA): TGTGCCAGCAGTACGGGACAGGGCTTAGGGGGCACTGAAGCTTTCTTT.

The CDR3 nucleotides read TGTGCCAGCCAAGTTAGCGGCACGGGCCCCGAGCAGTACTTC. It is translated as CASQVSGTGPEQYF. The chain is built from TRBV6-1 and TRBJ2-7, with D tentatively TRBD2 (6 bases). V was pared by 8 bases and J by 6 bases, with 20 bases between. Germline V gene data show CDR1 as MNHNS and CDR2 as SASEGT. The CDR3 extends over 14 amino acids.